This TCR beta chain emerged from a study of graft-versus-host responses after intestinal transplantation. Points from the study as a whole: GvH clones detected in recipient marrow included some appearing first in ileum or blood. With peak circulating GvH clone levels came an association with early post-transplant HvG declines.

The CDR3 has 15 residues. The V gene's germline CDR1 is SGHRS and CDR2 YFSETQ. V was clipped by 2 bases and J by 7 bases; unmatched bases: 7. About this clone itself: The antigen remains undetermined.

TCRdb's copy holds only in-frame clones and misses some; the assay was immunoSEQ multiplex PCR. This sample has some 85,000 clones, with about 90% found just once. The chain is built from TRBV5-1 and TRBJ2-2, with TRBD2 matching 8 bases. The sequencing here drew on unstimulated CD8+ T cells sorted from spleen or lymph node cells, taken before transplant. This clonotype was obtained from a human donor who was the organ donor for an intestinal transplant. The chain's CDR3 is CASSFRGGQSGELFF. DNA of the CDR3: TGCGCCAGCAGCTTTCGGGGGGGCCAGAGCGGGGAGCTGTTTTTT. The whole variable domain, filled in from reference TRBV5-1 and TRBJ2-2, reads KAGVTQTPRYLIKTRGQQVTLSCSPISGHRSVSWYQQTPGQGLQFLFEYFSETQRNKGNFPGRFSGRQFSNSRSEMNVSTLELGDSALYLCASSFRGGQSGELFFGEGSRLTVL.